This entry is about one TCR beta chain. Its antigen is unknown. The assay was immunoSEQ multiplex PCR, and TCRdb's table has in-frame clones only and misses some. The sample contains more than 2,000,000 clones, around 94% of which appear only once. This sample was taken from a study of shared clonotypes between healthy human individuals. Study-wide results and limits: The study generally estimated greater richness for naive than memory subsets.

Source material: naive CD4+ T cells sorted from blood. Noted subset: CD45RA+ positively selected. This TCR came from a man between 18 and 35 years old in good health.

The CDR3 here is CASSLTRQVKYTEAFF. In nucleotides, the CDR3 is TGCGCCAGCAGCTTGACCCGGCAGGTAAAGTACACTGAAGCTTTCTTT. This chain connects TRBV5-1 to TRBJ1-1; D gene ambiguous. Looked up from germline, CDR1 is SGHRS and CDR2 is YFSETQ. Trimming cost V 1 base and J 3 bases, with 16 bases left between them. The CDR3 consists of 16 residues. The complete variable domain, with remaining parts taken from reference TRBV5-1 and TRBJ1-1, reads KAGVTQTPRYLIKTRGQQVTLSCSPISGHRSVSWYQQTPGQGLQFLFEYFSETQRNKGNFPGRFSGRQFSNSRSEMNVSTLELGDSALYLCASSLTRQVKYTEAFFGQGTRLTVV.